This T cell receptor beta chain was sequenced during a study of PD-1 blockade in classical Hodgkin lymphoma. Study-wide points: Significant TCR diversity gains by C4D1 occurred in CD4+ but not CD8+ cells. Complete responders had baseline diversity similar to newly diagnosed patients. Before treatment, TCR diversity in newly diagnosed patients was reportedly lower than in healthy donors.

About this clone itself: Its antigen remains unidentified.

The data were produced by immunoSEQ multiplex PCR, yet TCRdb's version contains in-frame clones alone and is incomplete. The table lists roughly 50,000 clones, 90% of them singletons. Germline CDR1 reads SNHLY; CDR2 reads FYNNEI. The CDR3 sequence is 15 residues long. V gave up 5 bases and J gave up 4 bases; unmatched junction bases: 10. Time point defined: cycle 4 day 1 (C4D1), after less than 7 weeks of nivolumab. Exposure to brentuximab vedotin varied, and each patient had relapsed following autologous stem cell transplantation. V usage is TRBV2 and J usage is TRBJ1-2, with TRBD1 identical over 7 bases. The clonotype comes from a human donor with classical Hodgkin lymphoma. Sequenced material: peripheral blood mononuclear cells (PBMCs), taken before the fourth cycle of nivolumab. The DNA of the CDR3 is TGTGCCAGCAGTCCCGGACAGGCGGGCGGCTATGGCTACACCTTC. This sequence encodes CASSPGQAGGYGYTF.